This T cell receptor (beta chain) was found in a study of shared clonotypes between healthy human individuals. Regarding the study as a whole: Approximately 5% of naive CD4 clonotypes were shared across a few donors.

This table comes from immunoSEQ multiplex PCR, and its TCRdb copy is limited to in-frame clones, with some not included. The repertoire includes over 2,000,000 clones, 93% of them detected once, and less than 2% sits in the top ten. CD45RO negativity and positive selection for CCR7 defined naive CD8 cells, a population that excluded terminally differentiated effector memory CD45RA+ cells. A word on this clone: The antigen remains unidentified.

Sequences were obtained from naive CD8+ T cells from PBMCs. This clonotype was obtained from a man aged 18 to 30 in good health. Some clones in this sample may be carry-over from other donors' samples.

CDR3 nucleotide sequence: TGTGCCAGCAGGACGGGAGAGACCCAGTACTTC. Protein: CASRTGETQYF. The gene calls are TRBV27 and TRBJ2-5; no clear D gene. The CDR3 loop spans 11 amino acids. With 6 bases removed from V and 4 bases from J, the gap between germline ends came to 6 bases. CDR1 is MNHEY, CDR2 SMNVEV, per germline (reference sequence).